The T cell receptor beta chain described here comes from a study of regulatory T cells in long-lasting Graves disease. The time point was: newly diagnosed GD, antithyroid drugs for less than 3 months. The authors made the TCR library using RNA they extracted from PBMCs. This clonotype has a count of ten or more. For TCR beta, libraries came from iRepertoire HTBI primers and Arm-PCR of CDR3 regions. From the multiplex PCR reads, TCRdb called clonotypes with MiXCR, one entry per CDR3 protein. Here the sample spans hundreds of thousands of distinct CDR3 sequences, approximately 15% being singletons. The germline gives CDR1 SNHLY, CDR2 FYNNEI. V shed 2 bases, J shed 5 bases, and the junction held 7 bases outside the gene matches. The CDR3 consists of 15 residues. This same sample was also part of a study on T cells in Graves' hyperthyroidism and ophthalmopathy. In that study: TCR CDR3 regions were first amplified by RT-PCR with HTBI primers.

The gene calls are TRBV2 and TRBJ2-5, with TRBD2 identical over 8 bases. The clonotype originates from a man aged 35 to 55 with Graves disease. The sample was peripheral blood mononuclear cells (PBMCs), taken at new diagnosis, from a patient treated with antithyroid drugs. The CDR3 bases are TGTGCCAGCAGTGAACGGGGGGGTACGGGGGAGACCCAGTACTTC. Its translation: CASSERGGTGETQYF.